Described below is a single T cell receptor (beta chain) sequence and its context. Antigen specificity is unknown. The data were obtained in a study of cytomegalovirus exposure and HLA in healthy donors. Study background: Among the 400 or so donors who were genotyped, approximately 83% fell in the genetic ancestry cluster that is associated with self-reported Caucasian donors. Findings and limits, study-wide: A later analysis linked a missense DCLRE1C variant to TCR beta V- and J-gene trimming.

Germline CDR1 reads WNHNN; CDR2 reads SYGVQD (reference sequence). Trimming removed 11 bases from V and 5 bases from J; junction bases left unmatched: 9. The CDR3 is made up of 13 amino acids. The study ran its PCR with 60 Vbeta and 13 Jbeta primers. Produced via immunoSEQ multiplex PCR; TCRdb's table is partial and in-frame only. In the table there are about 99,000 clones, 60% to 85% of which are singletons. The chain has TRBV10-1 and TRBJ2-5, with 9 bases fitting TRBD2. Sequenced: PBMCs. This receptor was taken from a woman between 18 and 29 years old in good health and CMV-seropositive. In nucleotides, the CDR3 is TGCGCCCCCGGGCGGGAGGGCGGGGAGACCCAGTACTTC. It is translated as CAPGREGGETQYF.